The rows below give T cell receptor beta chains drawn from one sample of a study of cytomegalovirus exposure and HLA in healthy donors. Here immunoSEQ multiplex PCR was the method, and the copy in TCRdb shows in-frame clones only, minus some. The sample gives roughly 100,000 clones, approximately 82% of which show up once; around 8.8% is in the top ten. Material for sequencing was PBMCs. The receptors come from a man aged 35-49 years in good health and CMV-seropositive. Each CDR3 is given with its conserved first and last residue. D genes are given only for firm matches. Clone size, where shown, is once, few, many, or a class for clones that have expanded.

TRBV2	TRBJ2-7	-	-	CASTIAESSYEQYF	TGTGCCAGTACAATAGCGGAGAGCTCCTACGAGCAGTACTTC
TRBV4-1	TRBJ2-5	-	TRBD2	CASSQDREGLAGVGLFRETQYF	TGCGCCAGCAGCCAAGATAGGGAGGGACTAGCGGGAGTGGGGTTGTTTCGGGAGACCCAGTACTTC
TRBV6-5	TRBJ2-7	-	TRBD1	CASSYSRGQGDYEQYF	TGTGCCAGCAGTTACTCTAGGGGACAGGGGGACTACGAGCAGTACTTC
TRBV7-9	TRBJ2-7	-	TRBD2	CASSYGLAGSSYEQYF	TGTGCCAGCAGCTACGGACTAGCGGGGAGCTCCTACGAGCAGTACTTC
TRBV5-1	TRBJ2-7	-	-	CASSPAQGSSYEQYF	TGCGCCAGCAGCCCGGCTCAGGGGAGCTCCTACGAGCAGTACTTC
TRBV25-1	TRBJ2-7	-	-	CASSEPPGEAAYEQYF	TGTGCCAGCAGTGAACCCCCGGGGGAGGCCGCCTACGAGCAGTACTTC
TRBV7-9	TRBJ2-1	-	TRBD1	CASSRRDRDNEQFF	TGTGCCAGCAGTCGCCGGGACAGGGATAATGAGCAGTTCTTC
TRBV28	TRBJ2-2	-	TRBD1	CASIEQGRNTGELFF	TGTGCCAGCATAGAACAGGGGAGAAACACCGGGGAGCTGTTTTTT
TRBV11-2	TRBJ2-7	-	-	CASSPLGGAFSYEQYF	TGTGCCAGCAGCCCCTTGGGCGGGGCTTTCTCCTACGAGCAGTACTTC
TRBV30	TRBJ2-7	-	-	CAWSVQGASEQYF	TGTGCCTGGAGTGTACAGGGAGCGAGCGAGCAGTACTTC
TRBV9	TRBJ2-2	-	TRBD2	CASSVDGRAAGELFF	TGTGCCAGCAGCGTAGACGGGAGGGCCGCCGGGGAGCTGTTTTTT
TRBV4-1	TRBJ1-2	-	-	CASSQTFTGSYGYTF	TGCGCCAGCAGCCAAACGTTCACAGGGTCATATGGCTACACCTTC
TRBV11-2	TRBJ2-3	once	TRBD2	CASSVPSGETDTQYF	TGTGCCAGCAGCGTACCTAGCGGGGAAACAGATACGCAGTATTTT
TRBV9	TRBJ2-7	-	TRBD1	CASSPRDRGNEQYF	TGTGCCAGCAGCCCACGGGACAGGGGGAACGAGCAGTACTTC
TRBV10-1	TRBJ2-5	few	TRBD1	CARTRAGTGALYQETQYF	TGCGCCAGAACGAGAGCGGGGACAGGGGCCCTGTACCAAGAGACCCAGTACTTC
TRBV10-3	TRBJ2-1	-	TRBD1	CAISRGQGVGGGSYNEQFF	TGTGCCATCAGCCGGGGACAGGGGGTTGGGGGAGGTTCCTACAATGAGCAGTTCTTC
TRBV9	TRBJ2-2	-	TRBD2	CASSVEGRAGAGGELFF	TGTGCCAGCAGCGTAGAGGGGAGAGCGGGAGCCGGGGGGGAGCTGTTTTTT
TRBV11-3	TRBJ2-4	-	-	CASSFSVSKNIQYF	TGTGCCAGCAGCTTCTCGGTTTCCAAAAACATTCAGTACTTC
TRBV10-3	TRBJ1-3	-	TRBD1	CAISAGGLLGGNTIYF	TGTGCCATCAGTGCAGGGGGACTTTTGGGAGGAAACACCATATATTTT
TRBV4-3	TRBJ1-1	-	TRBD1	CASSHAGGANTEAFF	TGCGCCAGCAGCCACGCAGGGGGCGCGAACACTGAAGCTTTCTTT
TRBV30	TRBJ2-7	-	TRBD1	CAWRLTGTGIYEQYF	TGTGCCTGGAGGCTAACCGGGACAGGGATCTACGAGCAGTACTTC
TRBV27	TRBJ2-1	-	-	CASSPYPSYEQFF	TGTGCCAGCAGTCCCTACCCTAGTTATGAGCAGTTCTTC
TRBV19	TRBJ2-7	-	TRBD1	CASGRPDRGYEQYF	TGTGCCAGTGGGCGACCGGACAGGGGGTACGAGCAGTACTTC
TRBV19	TRBJ2-2	-	-	CASSAEVEMNRPTGELFF	TGTGCCAGTAGCGCTGAGGTGGAGATGAACCGCCCCACCGGGGAGCTGTTTTTT
TRBV7-9	TRBJ2-7	-	-	CASSFFGGYGSSYEQYF	TGTGCCAGCAGCTTTTTTGGGGGCTACGGATCCTCCTACGAGCAGTACTTC
TRBV21-1	TRBJ1-3	-	-	CASSTRENRQVNTIYF	TGTGCCAGCAGCACCCGGGAGAACCGGCAGGTTAACACCATATATTTT
TRBV4-1	TRBJ1-4	-	TRBD1	CASSQRQGNEKLFF	TGCGCCAGCAGCCAAAGACAGGGTAATGAAAAACTGTTTTTT
TRBV28	TRBJ2-1	-	TRBD2	CASSSTTTSGRVKREQFF	TGTGCCAGCAGTTCTACAACCACTAGCGGGAGGGTGAAGCGTGAGCAGTTCTTC
TRBV5-4	TRBJ1-2	few	TRBD1	CASSSGYTGGLGYTF	TGTGCCAGCAGCTCGGGGTATACAGGGGGCCTTGGCTACACCTTC
TRBV28	TRBJ2-6	-	-	CASSPDTPGANVLTF	TGTGCCAGCAGCCCTGACACCCCTGGGGCCAACGTCCTGACTTTC
TRBV2	TRBJ2-1	-	TRBD2	CASSRTSGRVNEQFF	TGTGCCAGCAGTCGGACTAGCGGGAGGGTAAATGAGCAGTTCTTC
TRBV30	TRBJ1-5	few	-	CAWTHRERQPQHF	TGTGCCTGGACTCACAGGGAGCGTCAGCCCCAGCATTTT
TRBV7-3	TRBJ2-3	once	-	CASSPRGPGAQYF	TGTGCCAGCAGCCCCCGTGGCCCGGGGGCGCAGTATTTT
TRBV11-3	TRBJ2-7	few	TRBD1	CASRPFQGAFYEQYF	TGTGCCAGCAGACCCTTCCAGGGGGCCTTCTACGAGCAGTACTTC
TRBV7-2	TRBJ2-7	-	-	CASSFGRVDEQYF	TGTGCCAGCAGCTTCGGCAGGGTGGACGAGCAGTACTTC
TRBV6-5	TRBJ2-7	-	-	CASRTRGEQYF	TGTGCCAGCAGGACAAGGGGCGAGCAGTACTTC
TRBV9	TRBJ2-1	once	-	CASSGPPGLSYNEQFF	TGTGCCAGCAGCGGACCCCCGGGACTCTCCTACAATGAGCAGTTCTTC
TRBV5-6	TRBJ2-5	few	-	CASPGTAETQYF	TGTGCCAGCCCCGGGACTGCCGAGACCCAGTACTTC
TRBV4-3	TRBJ2-1	once	TRBD2	CASSQGRLAYEQFF	TGCGCCAGCAGCCAAGGGCGACTAGCTTACGAGCAGTTCTTC
TRBV30	TRBJ1-2	-	-	CAWKDSGAYGYTF	TGTGCCTGGAAAGACAGCGGGGCCTATGGCTACACCTTC
TRBV10-1	TRBJ2-1	once	TRBD2	CASIKLGLAGADEQFF	TGCGCCAGCATCAAGTTAGGGCTAGCGGGGGCCGATGAGCAGTTCTTC
TRBV20-1	TRBJ2-1	once	-	CSASSGQTPFF	TGCAGTGCTAGCTCCGGACAGACGCCGTTCTTC
TRBV7-9	TRBJ2-7	-	-	CASSGIGGRVTYEQYF	TGTGCCAGCAGCGGGATTGGCGGCAGGGTAACCTACGAGCAGTACTTC
TRBV7-9	TRBJ1-4	few	-	CASSRERANEKLFF	TGTGCCAGCAGCCGGGAGAGAGCTAATGAAAAACTGTTTTTT
TRBV12-5	TRBJ1-5	-	-	CASARQGGQPQHF	TGTGCTAGTGCCCGGCAGGGAGGCCAGCCCCAGCATTTT
TRBV5-1	TRBJ2-2	-	-	CASSLAIQRGGELFF	TGCGCCAGCAGCTTGGCCATTCAACGGGGCGGGGAGCTGTTTTTT
TRBV7-2	TRBJ2-7	-	TRBD1	CASSIRDSTYEQYF	TGTGCCAGCAGCATTAGGGACAGCACCTACGAGCAGTACTTC